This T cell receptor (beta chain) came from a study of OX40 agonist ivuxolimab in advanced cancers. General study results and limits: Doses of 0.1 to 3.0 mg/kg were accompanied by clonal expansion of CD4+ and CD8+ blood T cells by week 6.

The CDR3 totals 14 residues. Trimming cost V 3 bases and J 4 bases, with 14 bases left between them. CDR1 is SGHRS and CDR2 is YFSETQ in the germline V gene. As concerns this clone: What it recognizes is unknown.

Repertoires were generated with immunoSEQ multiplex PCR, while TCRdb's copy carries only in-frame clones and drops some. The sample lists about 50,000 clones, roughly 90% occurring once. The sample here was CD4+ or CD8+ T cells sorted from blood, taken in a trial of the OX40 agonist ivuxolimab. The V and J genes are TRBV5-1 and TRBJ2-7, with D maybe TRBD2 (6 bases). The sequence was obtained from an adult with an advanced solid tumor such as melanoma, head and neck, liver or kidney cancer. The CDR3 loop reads CASSSGTGEYEQYF. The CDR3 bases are TGCGCCAGCAGCTCCGGGACGGGAGAATACGAGCAGTACTTC.